The rows below give T cell receptor beta chains drawn from one sample of a study of blood T cell repertoires in COVID-19. Clones were sequenced by immunoSEQ multiplex PCR, and TCRdb holds only the in-frame ones, with some missing. The sample shows fewer than 200,000 clones, approximately 79% of them seen only once. Sequenced: peripheral blood. These receptors were taken from an elderly woman with acute or convalescent COVID-19. Each CDR3 is given with its conserved first and last residue. Fields, in order: J gene, D gene, V gene, clone size, CDR3 protein, CDR3 DNA. The D gene is left open where the match is weak. Clone size appears in some rows only: once, few, many, or a class for an expanded clone.

j_call: TRBJ2-7; d_call: TRBD1; v_call: TRBV2; clone_size: few; cdr3_aa: CASSEAGQILYEQYF; cdr3_nt: TGTGCCAGCAGTGAAGCGGGACAGATCCTCTACGAGCAGTACTTC
j_call: TRBJ2-1; d_call: TRBD2; v_call: TRBV30; clone_size: NA; cdr3_aa: CAWSVSGRVYNEQFF; cdr3_nt: TGTGCCTGGAGTGTGAGCGGGAGAGTCTACAATGAGCAGTTCTTC
j_call: TRBJ2-6; d_call: TRBD2; v_call: TRBV7-3; clone_size: NA; cdr3_aa: CASSLLAGEFSGANVLTF; cdr3_nt: TGTGCCAGCAGCTTACTAGCGGGAGAGTTTTCTGGGGCCAACGTCCTGACTTTC
j_call: TRBJ2-7; d_call: NA; v_call: TRBV2; clone_size: NA; cdr3_aa: CASTPGRGQGGEQYF; cdr3_nt: TGTGCCAGCACCCCCGGGAGGGGACAGGGAGGCGAGCAGTACTTC
j_call: TRBJ2-5; d_call: TRBD1; v_call: TRBV3-1/TRBV3-2; clone_size: NA; cdr3_aa: CASSQGGQGETQYF; cdr3_nt: TGTGCCAGCAGCCAAGGGGGACAGGGGGAGACCCAGTACTTC
j_call: TRBJ2-1; d_call: TRBD2; v_call: TRBV5-1; clone_size: NA; cdr3_aa: CASSSSGRAYNEQFF; cdr3_nt: TGCGCCAGCAGCTCGAGCGGGAGGGCGTACAATGAGCAGTTCTTC
j_call: TRBJ1-2; d_call: NA; v_call: TRBV19; clone_size: NA; cdr3_aa: CASSIVLRDYGYTF; cdr3_nt: TGTGCCAGTAGTATAGTCCTGAGGGACTATGGCTACACCTTC
j_call: TRBJ1-2; d_call: NA; v_call: TRBV28; clone_size: NA; cdr3_aa: CASNPRRAVPGYTF; cdr3_nt: TGTGCCAGCAATCCCCGGAGGGCGGTCCCTGGCTACACCTTC
j_call: TRBJ1-5; d_call: NA; v_call: TRBV2; clone_size: NA; cdr3_aa: CASSEGGGGTQPQHF; cdr3_nt: TGTGCCAGCAGTGAAGGTGGGGGGGGGACTCAGCCCCAGCATTTT
j_call: TRBJ2-7; d_call: NA; v_call: TRBV7-8; clone_size: NA; cdr3_aa: CASSPGQSYEQYF; cdr3_nt: TGTGCCAGCAGCCCAGGACAGTCCTACGAGCAGTACTTC
j_call: TRBJ1-5; d_call: TRBD1; v_call: TRBV6-6; clone_size: NA; cdr3_aa: CASSDRGRSNQPQHF; cdr3_nt: TGTGCCAGCAGTGACAGGGGAAGAAGCAATCAGCCCCAGCATTTT
j_call: TRBJ2-7; d_call: TRBD2; v_call: TRBV6-1; clone_size: once; cdr3_aa: CASSARTSGRYEQYF; cdr3_nt: TGTGCCAGCAGCGCCCGGACTAGCGGGAGGTACGAGCAGTACTTC
j_call: TRBJ2-3; d_call: TRBD1; v_call: TRBV24-1; clone_size: NA; cdr3_aa: CATSDRPGTGGTDTQYF; cdr3_nt: TGTGCCACCAGTGACCGGCCCGGGACAGGGGGTACAGATACGCAGTATTTT
j_call: TRBJ2-1; d_call: NA; v_call: TRBV11-2; clone_size: NA; cdr3_aa: CASSLDAGAYNEQFF; cdr3_nt: TGTGCCAGCAGCTTAGATGCCGGGGCCTACAATGAGCAGTTCTTC
j_call: TRBJ2-2; d_call: NA; v_call: TRBV10-2; clone_size: few; cdr3_aa: CASSEADTGELFF; cdr3_nt: TGCGCCAGCAGTGAAGCCGACACCGGGGAGCTGTTTTTT
j_call: TRBJ2-4; d_call: TRBD1; v_call: TRBV19; clone_size: NA; cdr3_aa: CATSIRPGTGENIQYF; cdr3_nt: TGTGCCACCTCAATCCGCCCCGGGACAGGGGAGAACATTCAGTACTTC
j_call: TRBJ2-7; d_call: NA; v_call: TRBV6-1; clone_size: NA; cdr3_aa: CASSEQDYEQYF; cdr3_nt: TGTGCCAGCAGTGAACAGGACTACGAGCAGTACTTC
j_call: TRBJ2-5; d_call: TRBD2; v_call: TRBV19; clone_size: NA; cdr3_aa: CASSIASGRQETQYF; cdr3_nt: TGTGCCAGTAGTATCGCTAGCGGGAGGCAAGAGACCCAGTACTTC
j_call: TRBJ2-2; d_call: NA; v_call: TRBV7-5; clone_size: NA; cdr3_aa: CARSLGGREGRSGELFF; cdr3_nt: TGTGCCAGAAGCTTAGGTGGGCGGGAGGGCCGGTCCGGGGAGCTGTTTTTT
j_call: TRBJ1-2; d_call: NA; v_call: TRBV28; clone_size: NA; cdr3_aa: CASSFAGRIGYTF; cdr3_nt: TGTGCCAGCAGTTTCGCTGGGAGGATAGGCTACACCTTC
j_call: TRBJ2-1; d_call: NA; v_call: TRBV4-1; clone_size: many; cdr3_aa: CASSQGLRRRGSSNEQFF; cdr3_nt: TGCGCCAGCAGCCAAGGTCTCCGGAGAAGGGGATCCTCCAATGAGCAGTTCTTC
j_call: TRBJ2-6; d_call: TRBD1; v_call: TRBV27; clone_size: few; cdr3_aa: CASSPRTGLQAGANVLTF; cdr3_nt: TGTGCCAGCAGTCCACGGACAGGGCTGCAAGCTGGGGCCAACGTCCTGACTTTC
j_call: TRBJ2-7; d_call: NA; v_call: TRBV6-5; clone_size: NA; cdr3_aa: CASSFTGNHEQYF; cdr3_nt: TGTGCCAGCAGTTTTACAGGGAACCACGAGCAGTACTTC
j_call: TRBJ1-5; d_call: TRBD1; v_call: TRBV28; clone_size: few; cdr3_aa: CASSSQQGNQPQHF; cdr3_nt: TGTGCCAGCAGTTCCCAACAGGGGAATCAGCCCCAGCATTTT